This TCR beta chain was profiled in a study of cytomegalovirus exposure and HLA in healthy donors (dated by TCRdb to the late 2010s). Concerning the study at large: In an earlier analysis of approximately 500 of the donors, around 300 Gb of sequence data and 95 million to 130 million unique TCR beta sequences from 150 million to 200 million T cells were reported. Rather than using new phenotypic data, the later analysis identified candidate immune exposures from TCR beta sequences and from how often those sequences occurred across donors. An early release that covered 640 HLA-typed donors contained approximately 300 gigabases of sequencing data and tens of millions of unique TCR sequences. A later genetic analysis took genome-wide SNP genotypes for about three fifths of the roughly 700 donors and used that subset as a discovery cohort. The study aimed to test whether cataloging public T cell receptors could reveal signatures of past pathogen exposure. Class I and class II HLA loci were covered by the typing at four-digit resolution. High-throughput TCR immunosequencing, statistical association of individual TCRs with disease status, and machine learning were combined to predict cytomegalovirus infection status. Alongside the repertoire data, information on donor age, sex, ethnicity and CMV serostatus was compiled. A later analysis re-examined previously published TCR beta repertoires from roughly 720 donors and added high-resolution HLA genotyping to investigate patterns of TCR occurrence. Along with the approximately 600-subject first cohort, a separate validation cohort of over a hundred different subjects was used. An earlier analysis of a few hundred of the donors applied high-throughput TCR beta sequencing to assess whether each TCR beta V gene segment acted as functional or pseudogenic. The number of typed donors differed by locus: roughly 620-630 for A, B, C, DRB1 and DQB1; approximately 530 for DQA1; 600 to 610 for DPA1; and about 470 for DPB1. Every repertoire in the discovery cohort had been generated on one and the same sequencing platform. The study profiled the T cell repertoires of under 850 subjects by immunosequencing and related them to cytomegalovirus serostatus. Four to six DR-DQ haplotypes were handled as single units for association and clustering, since linkage in the cohort was strong. Among about 400 genotyped donors of the cohort, an average of roughly 230,000 unique TCR beta nucleotide sequences was sequenced per donor, of which roughly 18% were non-productive. Among the approximately 400 genotyped donors, roughly 80% belonged to the genetic ancestry cluster associated with self-reported Caucasian donors. Overall study outcomes, separate from this receptor: A cluster of highly shared sequence variants was judged likely to be a technical artifact of the sequencing pipeline. Immune exposure information for the cohort was limited to CMV serostatus. Only TCR beta chains were sequenced in this cohort, and the absence of alpha or paired-chain data limited detectable features. Some IMGT-functional V segments, including TRBV6-2 and TRBV6-3, could not be distinguished by the 87-base-pair reads and were therefore excluded. The authors suggested that the approach could potentially be extended to other disease states and immunological phenotypes. A later analysis found that HLA-associated TCR beta chains were more clonally expanded and had lower generation probabilities than equally common non-associated chains. The classifier was reported to diagnose cytomegalovirus status with high specificity and sensitivity in both the original cohort and the validation cohort. Because counts were too low, fewer than 20 rarely observed V segments, including chromosome 9 orphons, were excluded from the earlier analysis of 587 of the donors. Presence/absence analyses assumed roughly uniform sequencing depth across donors, an assumption that may not hold. According to a later analysis, TCR association rates differed among HLA loci, with DRB1 alleles showing the most associated TCRs and HLA-C alleles showing the fewest. The study gave a list of under 200 TCR beta chains associated with cytomegalovirus. V-gene and J-gene trimming of TCR beta chains was associated with a missense DCLRE1C variant in a later genetic analysis, and the association was replicated in an independent cohort. In a later genetic analysis, fewer N-insertions in productive TCRs were reported among donors in an Asian-associated ancestry cluster than the 666-donor mean. In an earlier analysis of more than 500 of the donors, most TCR beta V segments appeared in productive rearrangements about 87% or about 30% of the time, broadly matching IMGT annotations. Correlated functional status among segregating V segments might be attributable to linkage disequilibrium, but an unknown experimental factor could not be ruled out. Specific HLA alleles were associated with 16,951 TCR beta sequences at a false discovery rate of 0.05 in a later analysis. Several of the top co-occurrence clusters appeared to be linked to parvovirus B19, influenza, CMV and Epstein-Barr virus, according to a later analysis. When HLA alleles, especially DR and DQ, strongly co-occurred, attributing TCR associations to individual alleles was difficult. A further reported finding was that TCR beta sequences accurately predicted the HLA-A and HLA-B alleles for most subjects in the first cohort. A later analysis found that most CMV-associated TCR beta chains appeared HLA-restricted, with HLA associations seemingly driven largely by CMV exposure. Most TCR sequences were seen in very few donors, while some public TCRs were found in many individuals. Because HLA typing was missing for some donors at each locus, association tests included only the typed subset. In vitro tests confirmed that a few of the cytomegalovirus-associated TCR beta chains recognize cytomegalovirus antigens.

Comments on this clone: The antigen it recognizes is unknown. No base quality information exists; no much larger clone differs at one position.

The library was obtained by the immunoSEQ multiplex PCR assay. For the multiplex PCR, a mixture combining 60 forward primers for TCR Vbeta segments and 13 reverse primers for TCR Jbeta segments was used. The CDR3 region of rearranged TCR beta genes was amplified from genomic DNA by a multiplex PCR assay. The amplified TCR beta libraries were sequenced on the Illumina HiSeq System as 87-base-pair reads. As for the original processing: A later analysis counted about 80 million unique TCR beta chains across the 550 to 750 repertoires, and 10 million to 12 million of these chains were shared by at least two donors. A nearest-neighbor algorithm error-corrected the raw reads and collapsed the reads into unique sequences, merging closely related sequences to remove PCR and sequencing errors. To assign V, D and J gene segments, CDR3 sequences were aligned to IMGT reference sequences. Each retained sequence needed at least a six-nucleotide match to both a V gene segment and a J gene segment. A rearrangement counted as productive if the CDR3 had no stop codons and remained in frame with V and J, and every other rearrangement counted as non-productive. Following IMGT convention, CDR3 was defined as the stretch from the second conserved V-encoded cysteine to the conserved J-encoded phenylalanine. In an earlier analysis of around 540 of the donors, sequences lacking an unambiguous match to a single V gene segment were excluded. In an earlier analysis of some 590 of the donors, a V segment was called functional when productive rearrangements were above 56.7%, and segregating when the standard deviation between donors exceeded 5%. A statistical classification framework was developed to diagnose cytomegalovirus status using the catalog of TCR beta chain sequences. V and J gene assignment, in a later analysis, came from comparing TCR nucleotide sequences with IMGT/GENE-DB human TR gene sequences. A later analysis assigned CDR3 sequences and most-parsimonious VDJ recombination scenarios with the TCRdist pipeline. A later analysis defined each TCR beta chain by its CDR3 amino acid sequence plus V-gene family, and excluded reads lacking a unique V-gene family. To address suspected cross-contamination and a sequencing artifact, a later analysis removed over 500 highly shared, low-generation-probability nucleotide sequences. In a later analysis, a clonal expansion index for each public chain was calculated from normalized within-repertoire ranks of inferred template counts. A later analysis computed generation probabilities with a VDJ recombination model fitted to out-of-frame rearrangements, and checked the results against IGoR. Hypergeometric tests were used in a later analysis to score TCR-TCR, TCR-HLA and TCR-CMV co-occurrence, with a repertoire-size bias correction applied to the TCR pairs. To estimate false discovery rates, a later analysis permuted the HLA or CMV assignments 20 times. A later analysis grouped co-occurring TCRs with DBSCAN, adding TCRdist sequence similarity when clustering within HLA-allele-positive subsets. For co-occurrence clustering, repertoires with fewer than 30,000 or more than 120,000 public chains were excluded, along with roughly 5 repertoires with anomalous nucleotide sharing. Held by TCRdb, this immuneACCESS table contains in-frame sequences only and omits some clones. Under half of the omission traces to an unresolved V gene where checked; the cause of the rest is unknown. V, J and clone size reflect that table, while D and trimming were determined from the DNA. Across this sample there are 150,000 to 200,000 clones, with approximately 80% seen only once. The ten largest clones take up 2% to 2.5% of the sample.

V was cut back by 7 bases and J by 1 base, leaving a gap of 21 bases between them. The CDR3 holds 16 amino acids from the cysteine to the phenylalanine. Of all the DNA, just the CDR3 is kept, 48 bases in frame from base 1. Looking up the germline V gene (reference sequence) yields CDR1 GTSNPN and CDR2 SVGIG. The cohort was made up of approximately 700 healthy bone marrow donors. At the time of sampling, every cohort member was nominally healthy, though immune exposures that went unrecorded were likely present. The donor was CMV seronegative and was included in the group of a few hundred seronegative cohort members. A peripheral blood sample was collected from each donor, and TCR beta sequencing was performed on peripheral blood mononuclear cells. The Qiagen DNeasy Blood Extraction Kit was used to extract genomic DNA from the blood cell samples.

Recombination joined TRBV30 with TRBJ2-3, and TRBD1 may be the D gene, going by 5 matching bases. The sequencing sample was made of PBMCs. The source is a woman aged 25-40 years in good health and CMV-seronegative. The CDR3 is CALRTAVAGRTDTQYF. The nucleotide sequence reads as follows: TGTGCCTTACGAACGGCCGTGGCAGGGCGCACAGATACGCAGTATTTT.